This T cell receptor (beta chain) was obtained from a study of siplizumab effects on memory and regulatory T cells. The V segment lost 3 bases and the J segment 4 bases; nucleotides outside the gene matches: 5. Germline CDR1 GTSNPN, CDR2 SVGIG (reference sequence). The length of the CDR3 is 14 residues. Notes on the study in general: Researchers could not give a naive or memory phenotype to roughly 75-96% of proliferating CD4+ or CD8+ clones. Treg origin accounted for an average of roughly 70% of mappable alloreactive CD4+ clones with siplizumab and roughly 26% in controls. Siplizumab produced a significant reduction in alloreactive sequences that were traceable to unstimulated CD4+ memory cells. The study found naive T cells seemingly more diverse than memory cells and seemingly major alloresponse contributors.

Profiling relied on immunoSEQ multiplex PCR, and the TCRdb table lists in-frame clones only, not all of them. The sample records 100,000 or so clones, about 93% being singletons. About this clone itself: Its antigen is still unknown.

This clonotype was obtained from a human donor in good health. The chain combines TRBV30 with TRBJ1-5; 8 nucleotides match TRBD1. Sequenced input: CD4+ T cells sorted from blood. CDR3 sequence: CAWSAGGANQPQHF. The CDR3 DNA sequence: TGTGCCTGGAGCGCAGGGGGCGCGAATCAGCCCCAGCATTTT.